What follows are 30 T cell receptor beta chains derived from one specimen sequenced in a study of shared clonotypes between healthy human individuals. Profiled with immunoSEQ multiplex PCR; TCRdb holds only in-frame clones, not every one. The sample gives under 2,000,000 clones, roughly 94% of which show up once; around 1% is in the top ten. CD8 cells classed as naive were CD45RO-negative and positively selected for CCR7, excluding terminally differentiated effector memory CD45RA+ cells. The source material was naive CD8+ T cells sorted from blood. The receptors here all came from a man aged 18 to 29 in good health.

The chain has TRBV7-9 and TRBJ2-3; 8 bases are shared with TRBD2. Unmatched junction bases numbered 10, after V lost 5 bases and J lost 0 bases. The CDR3 length is 17 residues. Germline assignment: CDR1 SEHNR and CDR2 FQNEAQ (reference sequence). The CDR3 nucleotides are TGTGCCAGCAGCCCATCTATGTCTAGCGGGAGCACAGATACGCAGTATTTT. This sequence encodes CASSPSMSSGSTDTQYF.

This chain's CDR3 is CASSQIAGAPDEQFF. The CDR3 DNA sequence: TGTGCCAGCAGCCAAATAGCGGGAGCCCCCGATGAGCAGTTCTTC. The genes are TRBV11-2 and TRBJ2-1; 9 bases match TRBD2. The CDR3 is made up of 15 amino acids. Looked up from germline, CDR1 is SGHAT and CDR2 is FQNNGV. Trimming at V came to 5 bases and at J to 8 bases, leaving 10 bases not matched to a gene.

This clone was recorded only once. The chain uses TRBV6-1 and TRBJ1-6; possible D gene TRBD1, 5 bases. This CDR3 has 14 amino acids. From germline, CDR1 is MNHNS and CDR2 SASEGT. The germline V and J ends were trimmed by 8 bases and 5 bases, with 13 bases remaining between them. The CDR3 DNA reads as TGTGCCAGCGGGGGGGTACTAGATAATTCACCCCTCCACTTT. Translating it yields CASGGVLDNSPLHF.

This chain connects TRBV4-1 to TRBJ2-7; TRBD1 matches 9 bases. Germline V gene sequence: CDR1 MGHRA, CDR2 YSYEKL. The CDR3 is 14 residues long. With V trimmed by 6 bases and J by 5 bases, 8 bases remained unmatched. In DNA, the CDR3 is TGCGCCAGCAGTTACGGGACAGGGACGGACGAGCAGTACTTC. It yields the protein CASSYGTGTDEQYF.

This rearrangement joins TRBV7-9 to TRBJ2-5; D call uncertain. CDR3 length: 13 residues. V lost 2 bases to trimming and J lost 5 bases, with 9 bases between them. The germline gives CDR1 SEHNR, CDR2 FQNEAQ (reference sequence). The CDR3 loop is CASSLYLRETQYF. CDR3 in DNA: TGTGCCAGCAGCTTATACCTACGGGAGACCCAGTACTTC.

Concerning this clone itself: The sample contains more than one DNA sequence encoding this CDR3. The rearrangement joins TRBV27 to TRBJ2-7, with 8 positions matching TRBD2. This CDR3 region has 14 residues. V shed 2 bases and J 7 bases; nucleotides not matched to a gene: 7. In germline, CDR1 is MNHEY, CDR2 SMNVEV (reference sequence). CDR3 DNA: TGTGCCAGCAGTTTAACCGGGGGGGCTGGTGAGCAGTACTTC. It is translated as CASSLTGGAGEQYF.

This chain links TRBV9 with TRBJ2-5; 8 nucleotides line up with TRBD2. The V gene's germline CDR1 is SGDLS and CDR2 YYNGEE. The CDR3 consists of 16 residues. The trim removed 0 bases at V and 2 bases at J, leaving 6 bases unmatched. CDR3 DNA sequence: TGTGCCAGCAGCGTAGTGGCGGGAGGTCCTCAAGAGACCCAGTACTTC. This gives the protein CASSVVAGGPQETQYF.

V is TRBV20-1 and J is TRBJ2-1; D assignment may be TRBD1 or TRBD2 (5 bases each). The germline V gene encodes CDR1 DFQATT and CDR2 SNEGSKA (reference sequence). The V and J ends lost 4 bases and 9 bases respectively, with 10 bases between them. This CDR3 contains 11 residues. The CDR3 bases are TGCAGTGCTATGGGGGTTGCTGAGCAGTTCTTC. This codes for CSAMGVAEQFF.

The genes are TRBV4-2 and TRBJ2-3; D is unresolved. Per the germline V gene, CDR1 is LGHNA and CDR2 is YNFKEQ. V lost 4 bases, J lost 8 bases, and 10 bases lay in between. The CDR3 sequence is 12 residues long. The CDR3 coding sequence is TGTGCCAGCAGCCCACTCGAAGGTACGCAGTATTTT. It translates to CASSPLEGTQYF.

The CDR3 nucleotides read TGTGCCAGCAGTATTCCCGGGACAGGGATCTGGGGCTACACCTTC. As protein: CASSIPGTGIWGYTF. V and J are TRBV2 and TRBJ1-2; 9 positions agree with TRBD1. Trimming cost V 5 bases and J 8 bases; bases outside gene matches: 12. The V gene's germline CDR1 is SNHLY and CDR2 FYNNEI. The CDR3 runs to 15 residues.

The J gene is TRBJ2-3, the V gene TRBV5-4; 9 positions agree with TRBD1. V was pared by 6 bases and J by 4 bases, with 6 bases of the junction left unmatched. Germline CDR1 SGHNT, CDR2 YYREEE (reference sequence). The CDR3 is made up of 14 amino acids. This CDR3 is CASTLDRGSDTQYF. The CDR3 DNA reads as TGTGCCAGCACCCTAGACAGGGGGTCAGATACGCAGTATTTT.

The chain carries TRBV6-6 and TRBJ1-2; D not resolved. Trimming stripped 8 bases from V and 4 bases from J, with 11 bases between. This CDR3 comprises 12 residues. Germline CDR1 and CDR2: MNHNY and SVGAGI (reference sequence). For the CDR3, the DNA is TGTGCCAGCTCCATTAGTAGCTATGGCTACACCTTC. This translates into CASSISSYGYTF.

This sequence joins TRBV4-3 and TRBJ2-1; no firm D call. The CDR3 sequence is 15 residues long. V was trimmed by 0 bases and J by 8 bases, leaving 14 bases between them. Germline V lookup: CDR1 LGHNA, CDR2 YSLEER. Here the CDR3 DNA reads TGCGCCAGCAGCCAAGATTTTTCGAGCATAGATGAGCAGTTCTTC. Amino acids: CASSQDFSSIDEQFF.

This clone occurred once. V and J are TRBV4-1 and TRBJ1-6, with D possibly TRBD1 on 6 matching bases. Germline V gene sequence: CDR1 MGHRA, CDR2 YSYEKL. The CDR3 has 15 residues. V was pared by 6 bases and J by 8 bases, with 17 bases between. The CDR3 loop reads CASSLGGGLDSPLHF. The CDR3, as DNA: TGCGCCAGCAGTCTGGGGGGGGGCCTCGATTCACCCCTCCACTTT.

This chain connects TRBV11-2 to TRBJ2-3; 7 nucleotides align to TRBD2. The trim removed 1 base at V and 11 bases at J, leaving 6 bases unmatched. The CDR3 loop spans 13 amino acids. CDR1 SGHAT and CDR2 FQNNGV come from the germline V gene. CDR3 nucleotides: TGTGCCAGCAGCTTAGGAGCGGGGCGGGGGCAGTATTTT. Translated, it gives CASSLGAGRGQYF. Filled out from reference TRBV11-2 and TRBJ2-3, the complete variable domain reads EAGVAQSPRYKIIEKRQSVAFWCNPISGHATLYWYQQILGQGPKLLIQFQNNGVVDDSQLPKDRFSAERLKGVDSTLKIQPAKLEDSAVYLCASSLGAGRGQYFGPGTRLTVL.

The chain links TRBV4-2 to TRBJ2-5, with TRBD2 matching over 7 bases. The germline CDR1 and CDR2 sequences are LGHNA and YNFKEQ. V was pared by 0 bases and J by 2 bases, with 6 bases of the junction left unmatched. CDR3 length: 16 amino acids. The CDR3 DNA reads as TGTGCCAGCAGCCAAGAACTGGGAGGGGAACAAGAGACCCAGTACTTC. The encoded protein is CASSQELGGEQETQYF.

The chain combines TRBV6-6 with TRBJ2-5, with 12 bases fitting TRBD2. V shed 5 bases and J 7 bases; nucleotides not matched to a gene: 5. This CDR3 contains 14 residues. CDR1 is MNHNY and CDR2 is SVGAGI in the germline V gene (reference sequence). CDR3 in amino acids: CASSLAGGLVTQYF. Written as DNA, the CDR3 is TGTGCCAGCAGTCTAGCGGGGGGGCTTGTGACCCAGTACTTC.

CDR3 sequence (DNA): TGCGCCAGCAGTGAGGGCTACTACGAGCAGTACTTC. Protein sequence: CASSEGYYEQYF. The chain links TRBV10-1 to TRBJ2-7; D is unclear. Germline-derived CDR1 and CDR2 are WNHNN and SYGVQD (reference sequence). The germline V and J ends were trimmed by 2 bases and 3 bases, with 5 bases remaining between them. There are 12 residues in the CDR3.

CDR3 sequence: CASSETGTGVYEQYF. Written as DNA, the CDR3 is TGTGCCAGCAGCGAAACCGGGACAGGGGTCTACGAGCAGTACTTC. The chain combines TRBV6-6 with TRBJ2-7, with 10 nucleotides matching TRBD1. With 6 bases clipped from V and 3 bases from J, the junction kept 8 bases outside the gene matches. This CDR3 has 15 amino acids. Per the germline V gene, CDR1 is MNHNY and CDR2 is SVGAGI (reference sequence).

This clone was observed a handful of times. The chain combines TRBV7-8 with TRBJ1-2, with D perhaps TRBD1 (5 bases). Trimming removed 5 bases from V and 4 bases from J, with 11 bases in between. Germline-derived CDR1 and CDR2 are SGHVS and FQNEAQ. This CDR3 is 13 amino acids long. DNA for the CDR3: TGTGCCAGCAGCCCTACAGGAATCTATGGCTACACCTTC. Its translation: CASSPTGIYGYTF. The variable domain in full, with the rest retrieved from reference TRBV7-8 and TRBJ1-2, is GAGVSQSPRYKVAKRGQDVALRCDPISGHVSLFWYQQALGQGPEFLTYFQNEAQLDKSGLPSDRFFAERPEGSVSTLKIQRTQQEDSAVYLCASSPTGIYGYTFGSGTRLTVV.

The CDR3, as DNA: TGTGCCAGCGGGGGGGAACCCTACGAGCAGTACTTC. Amino acids: CASGGEPYEQYF. The V and J genes are TRBV2 and TRBJ2-7, with 7 bases matching TRBD2. The ends lost 8 bases at V and 2 bases at J; junction bases unmatched: 3. From germline, CDR1 is SNHLY and CDR2 FYNNEI. CDR3 length: 12 amino acids.

As to this clone: Other DNA sequences in this specimen translate into the identical CDR3. CDR3 amino acids: CASSLLAGGNTDTQYF. The CDR3 bases are TGTGCCAGCAGTTTGCTAGCGGGGGGGAACACAGATACGCAGTATTTT. This rearrangement joins TRBV27 to TRBJ2-3, with TRBD2 identical over 12 bases. CDR3 length equals 16 residues. V shed 3 bases, J shed 2 bases, and the junction held 3 bases outside the gene matches. Germline V gives CDR1 MNHEY, CDR2 SMNVEV (reference sequence).

This chain links TRBV5-1 with TRBJ1-1; D is perhaps TRBD1 (5 bases). The CDR3 consists of 16 residues. Germline-derived CDR1 and CDR2 are SGHRS and YFSETQ. Deletions cut 0 bases from V and 0 bases from J, with 12 bases between. CDR3 residues: CASSLVGSGLNTEAFF. The CDR3 bases are TGCGCCAGCAGCTTGGTGGGGTCAGGGTTGAACACTGAAGCTTTCTTT.

The rearrangement uses TRBV7-3 and TRBJ2-1; possible D gene TRBD2, 5 bases. Germline V gene lookup returns CDR1 SGHTA and CDR2 FQGTGA. The CDR3 runs 16 residues. Trimming cost V 5 bases and J 7 bases, with 21 bases left between them. CDR3 residues: CASSPRGSSLINEQFF. The CDR3 DNA is TGTGCCAGCAGCCCCCGGGGTAGCTCCCTTATTAATGAGCAGTTCTTC.

V usage is TRBV4-3 and J usage is TRBJ1-2, with TRBD1 identical over 9 bases. The CDR3 length is 15 residues. Germline V CDR1 and CDR2: LGHNA, YSLEER. With 4 bases clipped from V and 2 bases from J, the junction kept 5 bases outside the gene matches. CDR3 residues: CASSPETGGNYGYTF. The CDR3 region has the DNA TGCGCCAGCAGCCCCGAGACAGGGGGGAACTATGGCTACACCTTC.

The chain couples TRBV28 to TRBJ2-5; TRBD1 might be the D (6 bases). V was trimmed by 5 bases and J by 10 bases, leaving 14 bases between them. The CDR3 totals 12 residues. CDR1 is MDHEN and CDR2 is SYDVKM in the germline V gene. The CDR3 protein is CASSVVGADQYF. The CDR3 region has the DNA TGTGCCAGCAGTGTGGTGGGGGCCGACCAGTACTTC.

The V and J genes are TRBV28 and TRBJ2-3, with TRBD1 identical over 7 bases. The CDR3 loop spans 17 amino acids. Germline V gene lookup returns CDR1 MDHEN and CDR2 SYDVKM. The V and J ends lost 3 bases and 2 bases, in that order; junction bases with no gene match: 11. CDR3 nucleotides: TGTGCCAGCAGTTTGGGGTACAGGGGCCTTCTCACAGATACGCAGTATTTT. Protein product: CASSLGYRGLLTDTQYF. The full variable domain, in which reference TRBV28 and TRBJ2-3 provide the parts outside the CDR3, is DVKVTQSSRYLVKRTGEKVFLECVQDMDHENMFWYRQDPGLGLRLIYFSYDVKMKEKGDIPEGYSVSREKKERFSLILESASTNQTSMYLCASSLGYRGLLTDTQYFGPGTRLTVL.

This clone came up once. This chain links TRBV30 with TRBJ2-7; no firm D call. CDR3 size: 12 residues. V lost 0 bases and J 7 bases, leaving 10 bases between the germline ends. Germline lookup yields CDR1 GTSNPN and CDR2 SVGIG (reference sequence). CDR3 sequence (DNA): TGTGCCTGGAGTGTTGACGGACCAGAGCAGTACTTC. It yields the protein CAWSVDGPEQYF. Full variable domain (outside the CDR3, taken from reference TRBV30 and TRBJ2-7): SQTIHQWPATLVQPVGSPLSLECTVEGTSNPNLYWYRQAAGRGLQLLFYSVGIGQISSEVPQNLSASRPQDRQFILSSKKLLLSDSGFYLCAWSVDGPEQYFGPGTRLTVT.

J is TRBJ1-2 and V is TRBV11-2; no clear D. CDR3 length: 15 amino acids. CDR1 SGHAT and CDR2 FQNNGV come from the germline V gene. Trimming stripped 1 base from V and 2 bases from J, with 11 bases between. DNA of the CDR3: TGTGCCAGCAGCTTAGTGGAGGGTAAAAACTATGGCTACACCTTC. It translates to CASSLVEGKNYGYTF.

This sequence joins TRBV7-9 and TRBJ1-5; TRBD1 matches 8 bases. This CDR3 has 16 amino acids. Trimming took 2 bases from V and 5 from J; bases not matched to a gene: 8. Germline V gene data show CDR1 as SEHNR and CDR2 as FQNEAQ (reference sequence). CDR3 loop: CASSLTGTGSYQPQHF. As DNA, the CDR3 is TGTGCCAGCAGCTTAACCGGGACAGGTTCTTATCAGCCCCAGCATTTT.